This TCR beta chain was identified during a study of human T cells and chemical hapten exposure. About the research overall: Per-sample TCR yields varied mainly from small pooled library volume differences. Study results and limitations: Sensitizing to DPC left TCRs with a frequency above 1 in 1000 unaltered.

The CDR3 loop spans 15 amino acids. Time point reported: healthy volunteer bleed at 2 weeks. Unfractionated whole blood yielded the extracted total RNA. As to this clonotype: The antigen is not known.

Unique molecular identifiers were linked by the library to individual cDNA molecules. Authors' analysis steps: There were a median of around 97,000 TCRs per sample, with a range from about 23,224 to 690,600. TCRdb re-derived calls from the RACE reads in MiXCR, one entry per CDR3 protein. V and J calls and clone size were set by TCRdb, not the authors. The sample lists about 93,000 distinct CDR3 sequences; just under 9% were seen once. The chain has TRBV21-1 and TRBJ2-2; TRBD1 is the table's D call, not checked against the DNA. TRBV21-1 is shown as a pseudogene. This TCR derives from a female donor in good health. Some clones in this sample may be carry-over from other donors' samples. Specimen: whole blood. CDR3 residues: CASSPEQGNTGELFF. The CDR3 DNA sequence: TGTGCCAGCAGCCCCGAGCAGGGGAACACCGGGGAGCTGTTTTTT.